A single T cell receptor beta chain is shown here with its context. Donors were grouped by their self-reported clinical history. The data originate from a study of blood T cell repertoires in COVID-19. Study-wide background: Samples representing acute and convalescent COVID-19 were sourced from the United States, Italy and Spain. PBMCs, B-cell-depleted T cells, or T cells provided the cDNA or gDNA that made up the material.

Authors' data handling: Estimates of nucleated cell counts were drawn from the amplification of reference gene primers. TCRdb keeps only in-frame clones here, not all; method: immunoSEQ multiplex PCR. The V and J calls and clone size are taken from that table; D and trimming were inferred from the DNA. Here the sample spans 300,000 or so clones, around 90% being singletons. This clonotype was sampled from a man aged 55 to 70 who had recovered from COVID-19. The sequenced sample consisted of PBMCs or T cells enriched from blood (not recorded which).

CDR3 sequence reads: CASRATGPGNSPLHF. For the CDR3, the DNA is TGTGCCAGCAGGGCGACAGGCCCTGGTAATTCACCCCTCCACTTT. V gene TRBV6-5 combines with J gene TRBJ1-6, with D possibly being TRBD1 (6 bases). The CDR3 totals 15 residues. Germline V gene sequence: CDR1 MNHEY, CDR2 SVGAGI. Trimming removed 6 bases at V and 6 bases at J, with 15 bases between.